Below are 20 T cell receptor beta chains sequenced from a single sample in a study of technical replicates of blood from several donors. Repertoires were generated with immunoSEQ multiplex PCR, while TCRdb's copy carries only in-frame clones and drops some. The sample holds some 71,000 clones; 95% to 98% are singletons and the top ten take around 0.28%. Material: T cells isolated from PBMCs. The receptor source for this set is a human donor in good health.

The chain combines TRBV23-1 with TRBJ2-5; D is perhaps TRBD1 (5 bases). TRBV23-1 is known as an ORF, though its function is uncertain. This CDR3 has 12 residues. Trimming stripped 2 bases from V and 4 bases from J, with 5 bases between. CDR3 coding DNA: TGCGCCAGCAGTCAACAGGGAGAGACCCAGTACTTC. Its protein is CASSQQGETQYF.

The V gene is TRBV25-1, the J gene TRBJ1-2, with 9 bases fitting TRBD1. Germline CDR1 reads MGHDK; CDR2 reads SYGVNS. The V segment lost 7 bases and the J segment 8 bases; nucleotides outside the gene matches: 11. This CDR3 is built from 14 residues. CDR3 in DNA: TGTGCCAGCACCCCCTGGGGACAGGGAAGAGGCTACACCTTC. It is translated as CASTPWGQGRGYTF.

V and J are TRBV28 and TRBJ2-7; TRBD1 aligns across 8 bases. The CDR3 covers 12 residues. Germline V gene data show CDR1 as MDHEN and CDR2 as SYDVKM. Trimming took 7 bases from V and 2 from J; bases not matched to a gene: 1. The DNA of the CDR3 is TGTGCCAGCACAGGGGGCGCCTACGAGCAGTACTTC. Translated: CASTGGAYEQYF.

This chain links TRBV9 with TRBJ2-7, with a weak D call TRBD1 (6 bases). The germline CDR1 and CDR2 sequences are SGDLS and YYNGEE. The V end was cut by 4 bases, the J end by 3 bases, with 17 bases between. There are 15 residues in the CDR3. CDR3 coding DNA: TGTGCCAGCAGCTCCGTACAGGGCTCCGTCTACGAGCAGTACTTC. Its translation is CASSSVQGSVYEQYF.

The chain employs TRBV30 and TRBJ1-1; D is unresolved. The CDR3 consists of 13 residues. CDR1 and CDR2 (germline): GTSNPN, SVGIG (reference sequence). V was clipped by 1 base and J by 5 bases, with 11 bases between them. CDR3 loop: CAWSGVRGTEAFF. The DNA for the CDR3 is TGTGCCTGGAGTGGGGTGCGCGGGACTGAAGCTTTCTTT.

This chain uses TRBV6-5 with TRBJ1-5; maybe TRBD1 (6 bases). This CDR3 region has 13 residues. V was trimmed by 5 bases and J by 4 bases, leaving 9 bases between them. Germline V gives CDR1 MNHEY, CDR2 SVGAGI. CDR3 DNA: TGTGCCAGCAGTCAGGGGTGGAATCAGCCCCAGCATTTT. This gives the protein CASSQGWNQPQHF.

V and J are TRBV4-2 and TRBJ1-4; 7 bases line up with TRBD1. The CDR3 is made up of 16 amino acids. The germline gives CDR1 LGHNA, CDR2 YNFKEQ. Trimming took 0 bases from V and 3 from J; bases not matched to a gene: 4. This chain's CDR3 is CASSQDLDRANEKLFF. The CDR3 DNA sequence: TGTGCCAGCAGCCAAGATCTAGACAGGGCTAATGAAAAACTGTTTTTT.

Only one count was recorded for this clone. This chain joins TRBV7-9 and TRBJ2-7; no clear D. This CDR3 is 14 amino acids long. V was clipped by 7 bases and J by 2 bases, with 15 bases between them. Germline CDR1 and CDR2: SEHNR and FQNEAQ (reference sequence). CDR3 sequence (DNA): TGTGCCAGCAACAAAGAGGAAGATCCCTACGAGCAGTACTTC. Protein: CASNKEEDPYEQYF.

The chain carries TRBV6-5 and TRBJ2-7, with 10 bases fitting TRBD2. This CDR3 region has 15 residues. The J segment lost 3 bases and the V segment lost 6 bases, leaving 8 bases of the junction unmatched. The germline V gene has CDR1 MNHEY and CDR2 SVGAGI. CDR3 sequence: CASSIAGGEGYEQYF. The CDR3 nucleotides are TGTGCCAGCAGCATAGCGGGAGGAGAGGGCTACGAGCAGTACTTC.

The rearrangement uses TRBV2 and TRBJ2-7, with D maybe TRBD1 (5 bases). V was cut by 8 bases and J by 2 bases, with 13 bases left in between. The CDR3 extends over 13 amino acids. Germline CDR1 SNHLY, CDR2 FYNNEI. CDR3: CASLNRNTYEQYF. The CDR3, as DNA: TGTGCCAGCTTAAACAGGAATACCTACGAGCAGTACTTC. The variable domain in full, with the rest retrieved from reference TRBV2 and TRBJ2-7, is EPEVTQTPSHQVTQMGQEVILRCVPISNHLYFYWYRQILGQKVEFLVSFYNNEISEKSEIFDDQFSVERPDGSNFTLKIRSTKLEDSAMYFCASLNRNTYEQYFGPGTRLTVT.

The chain couples TRBV4-3 to TRBJ1-1; D uncertain. Trimming took off 0 bases at V and 0 bases at J, with 8 bases between the two ends. Germline V gene data show CDR1 as LGHNA and CDR2 as YSLEER. CDR3 length: 15 residues. As DNA, the CDR3 is TGCGCCAGCAGCCAAGATACTGTGATGAACACTGAAGCTTTCTTT. Translating it yields CASSQDTVMNTEAFF.

This chain connects TRBV4-3 to TRBJ2-5, with 13 bases aligning to TRBD2. This CDR3 has 16 amino acids. V was clipped by 4 bases and J by 5 bases; unmatched bases: 7. Germline CDR1 LGHNA, CDR2 YSLEER. The chain's CDR3 is CASSPYALAGGETQYF. The CDR3 DNA reads TGCGCCAGCAGCCCGTATGCACTAGCGGGAGGGGAGACCCAGTACTTC.

The chain carries TRBV11-2 and TRBJ2-2; tentatively, D is TRBD1 (6 bases). Trimming pared 5 bases from V and 7 bases from J, leaving 11 bases between. The CDR3 length is 13 residues. Per the germline V gene, CDR1 is SGHAT and CDR2 is FQNNGV. This chain's CDR3 is CASSANRVGELFF. The CDR3 DNA sequence: TGTGCCAGCAGCGCTAACAGGGTCGGGGAGCTGTTTTTT.

This chain links TRBV6-6 with TRBJ1-5; tentatively, D is TRBD1 (6 bases). CDR3 length equals 15 residues. V was shortened by 2 bases and J by 0 bases, with 8 bases between the two germline ends. CDR1 is MNHNY, CDR2 SVGAGI, per germline (reference sequence). The CDR3 sequence is CASSYGGNSNQPQHF. The DNA for the CDR3 is TGTGCCAGCAGTTACGGGGGCAATAGCAATCAGCCCCAGCATTTT.

This clone was counted a single time. J is TRBJ1-2 and V is TRBV30; TRBD1 matches 10 bases. The length of the CDR3 is 14 residues. The V gene end was trimmed by 3 bases and the J gene end by 4 bases; junction bases not matched to a gene: 5. Germline loops: CDR1 GTSNPN, CDR2 SVGIG (reference sequence). The CDR3 DNA is TGTGCCTGGAGGGAGGGGACAGGGGCCTATGGCTACACCTTC. It codes for CAWREGTGAYGYTF.

The chain joins TRBV7-8 to TRBJ2-3; 8 bases match TRBD2. This CDR3 spans 12 amino acids. In germline, CDR1 is SGHVS, CDR2 FQNEAQ. With V trimmed by 5 bases and J by 8 bases, 3 bases remained unmatched. The CDR3: CASSPRGGTQYF. The CDR3 DNA reads TGTGCCAGCAGCCCCCGGGGGGGTACGCAGTATTTT. Drawing the rest from reference TRBV7-8 and TRBJ2-3, the complete variable domain is GAGVSQSPRYKVAKRGQDVALRCDPISGHVSLFWYQQALGQGPEFLTYFQNEAQLDKSGLPSDRFFAERPEGSVSTLKIQRTQQEDSAVYLCASSPRGGTQYFGPGTRLTVL.

The gene calls are TRBV6-6 and TRBJ1-1; D gene uncertain. Trimming removed 2 bases from V and 4 bases from J, with 17 bases in between. The CDR3 extends over 16 amino acids. Germline V gene lookup returns CDR1 MNHNY and CDR2 SVGAGI (reference sequence). The CDR3 DNA reads as TGTGCCAGCAGTTACCCCGGTATTGGGCCCGGCACTGAAGCTTTCTTT. It specifies CASSYPGIGPGTEAFF.

The chain carries TRBV11-3 and TRBJ2-1; 8 bases match TRBD1. Germline V CDR1 and CDR2: SGHNT, YENEEA. This CDR3 region has 15 residues. With 3 bases clipped from V and 6 bases from J, the junction kept 7 bases outside the gene matches. The CDR3 DNA is TGTGCCAGCAGCTTTAGGACAGGGCTTTTCAATGAGCAGTTCTTC. It translates to CASSFRTGLFNEQFF. The variable domain in full, with the rest retrieved from reference TRBV11-3 and TRBJ2-1, is EAGVVQSPRYKIIEKKQPVAFWCNPISGHNTLYWYLQNLGQGPELLIRYENEEAVDDSQLPKDRFSAERLKGVDSTLKIQPAELGDSAVYLCASSFRTGLFNEQFFGPGTRLTVL.

The rearrangement joins TRBV2 to TRBJ1-5; no reliable D call. Trimming took 7 bases from V and 0 from J, leaving 10 bases between them. The CDR3 loop spans 14 amino acids. Germline V gene data show CDR1 as SNHLY and CDR2 as FYNNEI. CDR3: CASTVYDSNQPQHF. The DNA for the CDR3 is TGTGCCAGCACTGTCTACGATAGCAATCAGCCCCAGCATTTT. Based on the CDR3 plus reference TRBV2 and TRBJ1-5, the full variable domain is EPEVTQTPSHQVTQMGQEVILRCVPISNHLYFYWYRQILGQKVEFLVSFYNNEISEKSEIFDDQFSVERPDGSNFTLKIRSTKLEDSAMYFCASTVYDSNQPQHFGDGTRLSIL.

This chain uses TRBV19 with TRBJ2-7; tentatively, D is TRBD1 (5 bases). V was pared by 3 bases and J by 3 bases, with 12 bases between. The CDR3 is 14 amino acids. CDR1 and CDR2 from the germline V gene are LNHDA and SQIVND (reference sequence). CDR3 amino acids: CASSMTLQGYEQYF. DNA for the CDR3: TGTGCCAGTAGTATGACACTTCAGGGCTACGAGCAGTACTTC.